The 20 T cell receptor beta chains below come from one sample, sequenced in a study of blood T cell repertoires in COVID-19. Produced via immunoSEQ multiplex PCR; TCRdb's table is partial and in-frame only. This table has roughly 200,000 clones, about four fifths appearing once. Material: PBMCs or T cells enriched from blood (not recorded which). The receptor set was obtained from a man aged 35 to 55 who had recovered from COVID-19.

This clone was observed a few times. Other DNA sequences from this sample encode an identical CDR3 as well. The chain combines TRBV19 with TRBJ2-1; 8 positions agree with TRBD1. The germline V gene has CDR1 LNHDA and CDR2 SQIVND (reference sequence). The V and J ends lost 10 bases and 2 bases, in that order; junction bases with no gene match: 4. The CDR3 totals 13 residues. The CDR3 sequence: CATGQGTYNEQFF. The DNA for the CDR3 is TGTGCCACCGGACAGGGCACCTACAATGAGCAGTTCTTC.

The genes are TRBV10-3 and TRBJ2-1, with D perhaps matching TRBD1 (6 bases). V lost 10 bases to trimming and J lost 6 bases, with 13 bases between them. This CDR3 comprises 12 residues. The V gene's germline CDR1 is ENHRY and CDR2 SYGVKD. CDR3 protein: CATAWDTNEQFF. The DNA for the CDR3 is TGTGCCACCGCCTGGGACACCAATGAGCAGTTCTTC.

The V gene is TRBV2, the J gene TRBJ2-5; TRBD1 aligns across 12 bases. The germline V gene has CDR1 SNHLY and CDR2 FYNNEI. This CDR3 has 15 residues. The V and J ends lost 3 bases and 4 bases, in that order; junction bases with no gene match: 3. The CDR3 is CASSEGTGGGETQYF. In DNA, the CDR3 is TGTGCCAGCAGTGAGGGGACAGGGGGCGGAGAGACCCAGTACTTC. The full variable domain, its missing parts supplied by reference TRBV2 and TRBJ2-5, is EPEVTQTPSHQVTQMGQEVILRCVPISNHLYFYWYRQILGQKVEFLVSFYNNEISEKSEIFDDQFSVERPDGSNFTLKIRSTKLEDSAMYFCASSEGTGGGETQYFGPGTRLLVL.

Here the CDR3 reads CASSLGTGYWPLHF. Here the CDR3 DNA reads TGTGCCAGCAGCCTCGGGACAGGGTACTGGCCCCTCCACTTT. The chain joins TRBV6-1 to TRBJ1-6, with 9 bases matching TRBD1. Trimming cost V 6 bases and J 13 bases; bases outside gene matches: 10. The CDR3 is made up of 14 amino acids. Germline V gene data show CDR1 as MNHNS and CDR2 as SASEGT.

This chain connects TRBV7-9 to TRBJ2-5; tentative D call: TRBD2 (5 bases). Trimming pared 5 bases from V and 7 bases from J, leaving 17 bases between. Germline V lookup: CDR1 SEHNR, CDR2 FQNEAQ (reference sequence). The CDR3 runs 14 residues. CDR3: CASSPRTARRTQYF. The CDR3 coding sequence is TGTGCCAGCAGCCCCCGGACTGCACGTAGGACCCAGTACTTC.

The V gene is TRBV2, the J gene TRBJ1-6; 9 bases are a match to TRBD1. CDR1 is SNHLY, CDR2 FYNNEI, per germline. The ends lost 9 bases at V and 10 bases at J; junction bases unmatched: 4. This CDR3 comprises 12 residues. The CDR3 DNA is TGTGCCAGAGGACAGGGGAACTCACCCCTCCACTTT. It is translated as CARGQGNSPLHF.

The genes are TRBV19 and TRBJ2-7, with D possibly being TRBD1 (6 bases). V was clipped by 0 bases and J by 2 bases, with 11 bases between them. Germline V gene lookup returns CDR1 LNHDA and CDR2 SQIVND (reference sequence). The CDR3 is 15 residues long. CDR3 amino acids: CASSIDSTGTYEQYV. The DNA of the CDR3 is TGTGCCAGTAGTATAGACTCAACAGGGACCTACGAGCAGTACGTC.

The chain joins TRBV24-1 to TRBJ1-5; no clear D gene. The CDR3 length is 13 residues. Per germline, CDR1 KGHDR and CDR2 SFDVKD. V was cut by 4 bases and J by 2 bases, with 5 bases left in between. The CDR3 bases are TGTGCCACCAGTGAGGAGGGCAATCAGCCCCAGCATTTT. This gives the protein CATSEEGNQPQHF.

The chain combines TRBV5-4 with TRBJ1-3; TRBD1 aligns across 9 bases. This CDR3 contains 16 residues. CDR1 is SGHNT, CDR2 YYREEE, per germline (reference sequence). Trimming at V came to 0 bases and at J to 3 bases, leaving 4 bases not matched to a gene. CDR3 DNA sequence: TGTGCCAGCAGCTTGGCCCTGACAGGGGGTGGAAACACCATATATTTT. Translating gives CASSLALTGGGNTIYF.

This clone was detected only a few times. The chain joins TRBV5-1 to TRBJ1-4; perhaps TRBD1 as D (6 bases). Germline lookup yields CDR1 SGHRS and CDR2 YFSETQ. Trimming removed 4 bases at V and 0 bases at J, with 10 bases between. This CDR3 has 15 amino acids. The chain's CDR3 is CASSGPGATNEKLFF. The DNA for the CDR3 is TGCGCCAGCAGCGGGCCAGGGGCAACTAATGAAAAACTGTTTTTT.

V is TRBV9 and J is TRBJ1-5, with 7 positions matching TRBD1. CDR3 length: 16 amino acids. J lost 0 bases, V lost 4 bases, and 7 bases had no gene match. Germline values: CDR1 SGDLS, CDR2 YYNGEE. CDR3 amino acids: CASSQGGPYSNQPQHF. For the CDR3, the DNA is TGTGCCAGCAGCCAGGGGGGCCCATATAGCAATCAGCCCCAGCATTTT.

V gene TRBV4-3 combines with J gene TRBJ1-2; no clear D gene. Looked up from germline, CDR1 is LGHNA and CDR2 is YSLEER. CDR3 length: 14 residues. Deletions cut 3 bases from V and 0 bases from J, with 8 bases between. In DNA form, the CDR3 reads TGCGCCAGCAGCCAGATTACAGCTAACTATGGCTACACCTTC. This gives the protein CASSQITANYGYTF.

The chain is built from TRBV9 and TRBJ2-1, with a possible D match to TRBD2 (6 bases). Germline V gives CDR1 SGDLS, CDR2 YYNGEE. CDR3 length equals 15 residues. V was pared by 3 bases and J by 2 bases, with 12 bases between. CDR3 protein: CASSAGTPAYNEQFF. The CDR3 bases are TGTGCCAGCAGCGCCGGGACTCCCGCCTACAATGAGCAGTTCTTC.

CDR3 region: CSPGGNTEAFF. The DNA for the CDR3 is TGCAGTCCCGGGGGGAACACTGAAGCTTTCTTT. This chain links TRBV20-1 with TRBJ1-1; the D gene is possibly TRBD1 (5 bases). The CDR3 extends over 11 amino acids. CDR1 is DFQATT, CDR2 SNEGSKA, per germline (reference sequence). Trimming left V 8 bases short and J 1 base short, with 8 bases between.

J is TRBJ2-2 and V is TRBV19, with D maybe TRBD1 (6 bases). Trimming took off 10 bases at V and 4 bases at J, with 13 bases between the two ends. This CDR3 has 13 residues. Per germline, CDR1 LNHDA and CDR2 SQIVND (reference sequence). For the CDR3, the DNA is TGTGCCACGATCGACAGGCGCACCGGGGAGCTGTTTTTT. Residues: CATIDRRTGELFF.

This chain joins TRBV18 and TRBJ1-1; no firm D call. CDR3 length equals 14 residues. Germline values: CDR1 KGHSH, CDR2 LQKENI. V was clipped by 0 bases and J by 4 bases, with 9 bases between them. Here the CDR3 reads CASSPPLRSTEAFF. The CDR3 region has the DNA TGTGCCAGCTCACCACCCCTAAGGAGCACTGAAGCTTTCTTT.

The chain combines TRBV5-1 with TRBJ1-1; TRBD1 is a possible D gene (5 bases). V gave up 0 bases and J gave up 5 bases, with 11 bases separating them. CDR1 is SGHRS, CDR2 YFSETQ, per germline. There are 14 residues in the CDR3. CDR3 amino acids: CASSLGDSLTEAFF. The CDR3 DNA is TGCGCCAGCAGCTTGGGCGACAGCTTAACTGAAGCTTTCTTT. Full variable domain (remainder filled in from reference TRBV5-1 and TRBJ1-1): KAGVTQTPRYLIKTRGQQVTLSCSPISGHRSVSWYQQTPGQGLQFLFEYFSETQRNKGNFPGRFSGRQFSNSRSEMNVSTLELGDSALYLCASSLGDSLTEAFFGQGTRLTVV.

The chain is built from TRBV5-1 and TRBJ1-1; 9 positions match TRBD1. CDR3 length: 16 amino acids. After removal of 1 base from V and 3 bases from J, the junction contained 7 bases not matched to a gene. From germline, CDR1 is SGHRS and CDR2 YFSETQ. This CDR3 is CASSLYGTGWDTEAFF. The CDR3 region has the DNA TGCGCCAGCAGCTTGTATGGGACAGGGTGGGACACTGAAGCTTTCTTT.

The rearrangement joins TRBV5-8 to TRBJ1-1; D is uncertain. The CDR3 extends over 14 amino acids. V lost 2 bases and J 1 base, leaving 9 bases between the germline ends. Germline V CDR1 and CDR2: SGHTS, YDEGEE. DNA for the CDR3: TGTGCCAGCAGCTTCGCCCTGAGGAACACTGAAGCTTTCTTT. Translating gives CASSFALRNTEAFF. Variable domain in full (rest from reference TRBV5-8 and TRBJ1-1): EAGVTQSPTHLIKTRGQQATLRCSPISGHTSVYWYQQALGLGLQFLLWYDEGEERNRGNFPPRFSGRQFPNYSSELNVNALELEDSALYLCASSFALRNTEAFFGQGTRLTVV.

The count of this clone is one. The chain is built from TRBV6-2 or TRBV6-3 and TRBJ2-1; tentatively, D is TRBD1 (6 bases). Trimming removed 2 bases from V and 0 bases from J, with 8 bases in between. The CDR3 covers 15 residues. Germline loops: CDR1 MNHEY, CDR2 SVGEGT. The CDR3 nucleotides are TGTGCCAGCAGTTACGGACAGCCCTCCTACAATGAGCAGTTCTTC. This encodes CASSYGQPSYNEQFF.